The next 16 T cell receptor beta chains were all read from a single sample in a study of monozygotic twins with inflammatory bowel disease. Using the 5' RACE reads, TCRdb records one entry per CDR3 protein without DNA. The sample table sets out 440,000 or so distinct CDR3 sequences. Material: blood. These receptors originate from a human donor with ulcerative colitis or Crohn's disease, or a healthy co-twin of an affected twin (not recorded which).

The J gene is TRBJ2-7, the V gene TRBV5-1; the TCRdb D gene call, TRBD1, has no DNA to confirm it. The germline V gene has CDR1 SGHRS and CDR2 YFSETQ. The CDR3 sequence is 12 residues long. CDR3 residues: CASSFGGNEQYF.

The chain links TRBV5-5 to TRBJ1-1; no DNA is available, so the TRBD1 call from TCRdb remains unchecked. Germline V gives CDR1 SGHKS, CDR2 YYEKEE (reference sequence). The CDR3 extends over 16 amino acids. The CDR3 is CASSQGTGGTIPEAFF.

The chain carries TRBV28 and TRBJ2-2. This CDR3 has 15 amino acids. Germline V gene sequence: CDR1 MDHEN, CDR2 SYDVKM. The CDR3 spells CASSLWGVSTGELFF.

The rearrangement joins TRBV30 to TRBJ1-2; the TRBD1 assignment by TCRdb is unverifiable without DNA. There are 16 residues in the CDR3. Per the germline V gene, CDR1 is GTSNPN and CDR2 is SVGIG (reference sequence). The CDR3 sequence: CAWSTGTGGGSYGYTF.

The chain joins TRBV5-4 to TRBJ2-1; the D call of TRBD2 rests on TCRdb alone, since no DNA is present to check it. Germline loops: CDR1 SGHNT, CDR2 YYREEE (reference sequence). The CDR3 sequence is 16 residues long. Here the CDR3 reads CASSYPTSGRGNEQFF.

The chain combines TRBV30 with TRBJ1-1; the TRBD1 assignment by TCRdb is unverifiable without DNA. The CDR3 has 12 amino acids. Per germline, CDR1 GTSNPN and CDR2 SVGIG (reference sequence). The CDR3 loop reads CAWSQTPDVAFF.

The rearrangement links TRBV7-3 to TRBJ2-2; TCRdb proposes TRBD2, but this gene call is untestable without DNA. This CDR3 has 18 residues. CDR1 SGHTA and CDR2 FQGTGA come from the germline V gene. The CDR3 is CASSLHPWDELNTGELFF.

This chain uses TRBV10-3 with TRBJ1-2; TCRdb names TRBD1, which stays unverified in the absence of DNA. The CDR3 length is 12 residues. Germline CDR1 reads ENHRY; CDR2 reads SYGVKD. The CDR3 region is CASGGGADGYTF.

The J gene is TRBJ1-1, the V gene TRBV5-1; the D call of TRBD1 rests on TCRdb alone, since no DNA is present to check it. This CDR3 spans 14 amino acids. Germline CDR1 and CDR2: SGHRS and YFSETQ. CDR3 loop: CASSPFGGDPVAFF.

CDR3 sequence: CASSATRGDTQYF. The genes are TRBV6-1 and TRBJ2-3; TCRdb's D call of TRBD2 is untestable without DNA. Germline CDR1 reads MNHNS; CDR2 reads SASEGT. The CDR3 is 13 amino acids.

This chain links TRBV28 with TRBJ2-3; TCRdb proposes TRBD2, but this gene call is untestable without DNA. Per germline, CDR1 MDHEN and CDR2 SYDVKM. The CDR3 has 15 amino acids. The CDR3 protein is CASSTSGGAPDTQYF.

The chain combines TRBV18 with TRBJ1-2; the TRBD1 assignment by TCRdb is unverifiable without DNA. Germline CDR1 is KGHSH and CDR2 is LQKENI. The CDR3 runs to 13 residues. CDR3: CASSPDSLYGYTF.

The chain combines TRBV9 with TRBJ2-6; TCRdb designates TRBD1, a call that cannot be tested without DNA. The CDR3 contains 18 residues. Germline-derived CDR1 and CDR2 are SGDLS and YYNGEE. CDR3 loop: CASSVGPGQGTGANVLTF.

The rearrangement joins TRBV7-6 to TRBJ2-7; the TCRdb D gene call, TRBD2, has no DNA to confirm it. Germline CDR1 and CDR2: SGHVS and FNYEAQ. The CDR3 is 16 amino acids. CDR3 sequence reads: CASSPGSGRSTYEQYF.

The chain uses TRBV29-1 and TRBJ1-2; TCRdb indicates TRBD1, and absent DNA this call remains unverified. The germline CDR1 and CDR2 sequences are SQVTM and ANQGSEA. This CDR3 has 13 residues. The CDR3 sequence is CSVVSGGNYGYTF.

The gene calls are TRBV5-1 and TRBJ2-1; TCRdb designates TRBD1, a call that cannot be tested without DNA. The CDR3 runs 15 residues. Germline lookup yields CDR1 SGHRS and CDR2 YFSETQ. The CDR3 spells CASSLVPGQGQEQFF.